This TCR beta chain was retrieved from a study of T cell clonotyping in hematopoietic cell transplantation. Looking at the study overall: Recipients were bled about 28 days pretransplant and at posttransplant days 30, 100, 180.

This CDR3 is built from 13 residues. Trimming cost V 2 bases and J 6 bases, with 10 bases left between them. From germline, CDR1 is SEHNR and CDR2 FQNEAQ (reference sequence). About this clone itself: What it binds is unknown.

Study conclusions and caveats: Pathologically expanded recipient clonotypes increased progressively from day 30 to day 180 as diversity fell.

Profiling relied on immunoSEQ multiplex PCR, and the TCRdb table lists in-frame clones only, not all of them. The sample records about 15,000 clones, less than 80% being singletons. The sequence was obtained from a human donor who either received an allogeneic hematopoietic cell transplant for a myeloid malignancy or was a related donor (not recorded which). Some clones in this sample may be carry-over from other donors' samples. The sequenced sample consisted of PBMCs. The chain combines TRBV7-9 with TRBJ1-1; D perhaps matches TRBD1 (5 bases). The DNA of the CDR3 is TGTGCCAGCAGCTTATCAGGGTTCCCTGAAGCTTTCTTT. Translation: CASSLSGFPEAFF.